This TCR beta chain was captured in a study of blood T cell repertoires in COVID-19. The table came from immunoSEQ multiplex PCR; TCRdb's copy has only in-frame clones and leaves some out. The sample holds 250,000 to 350,000 clones, over 85% seen once. CDR1 is SNHLY, CDR2 FYNNEI, per germline. V lost 6 bases and J lost 4; bases outside the gene matches: 3. This CDR3 contains 13 residues. The V gene is TRBV2, the J gene TRBJ2-5; 9 bases line up with TRBD1. The TCR was taken from a woman between 50 and 59 years old who had been exposed to COVID-19. Sequenced: PBMCs or T cells enriched from blood (not recorded which). The CDR3 loop reads CASRGGQGETQYF. Written as DNA, the CDR3 is TGTGCCAGCAGGGGGGGACAGGGAGAGACCCAGTACTTC.